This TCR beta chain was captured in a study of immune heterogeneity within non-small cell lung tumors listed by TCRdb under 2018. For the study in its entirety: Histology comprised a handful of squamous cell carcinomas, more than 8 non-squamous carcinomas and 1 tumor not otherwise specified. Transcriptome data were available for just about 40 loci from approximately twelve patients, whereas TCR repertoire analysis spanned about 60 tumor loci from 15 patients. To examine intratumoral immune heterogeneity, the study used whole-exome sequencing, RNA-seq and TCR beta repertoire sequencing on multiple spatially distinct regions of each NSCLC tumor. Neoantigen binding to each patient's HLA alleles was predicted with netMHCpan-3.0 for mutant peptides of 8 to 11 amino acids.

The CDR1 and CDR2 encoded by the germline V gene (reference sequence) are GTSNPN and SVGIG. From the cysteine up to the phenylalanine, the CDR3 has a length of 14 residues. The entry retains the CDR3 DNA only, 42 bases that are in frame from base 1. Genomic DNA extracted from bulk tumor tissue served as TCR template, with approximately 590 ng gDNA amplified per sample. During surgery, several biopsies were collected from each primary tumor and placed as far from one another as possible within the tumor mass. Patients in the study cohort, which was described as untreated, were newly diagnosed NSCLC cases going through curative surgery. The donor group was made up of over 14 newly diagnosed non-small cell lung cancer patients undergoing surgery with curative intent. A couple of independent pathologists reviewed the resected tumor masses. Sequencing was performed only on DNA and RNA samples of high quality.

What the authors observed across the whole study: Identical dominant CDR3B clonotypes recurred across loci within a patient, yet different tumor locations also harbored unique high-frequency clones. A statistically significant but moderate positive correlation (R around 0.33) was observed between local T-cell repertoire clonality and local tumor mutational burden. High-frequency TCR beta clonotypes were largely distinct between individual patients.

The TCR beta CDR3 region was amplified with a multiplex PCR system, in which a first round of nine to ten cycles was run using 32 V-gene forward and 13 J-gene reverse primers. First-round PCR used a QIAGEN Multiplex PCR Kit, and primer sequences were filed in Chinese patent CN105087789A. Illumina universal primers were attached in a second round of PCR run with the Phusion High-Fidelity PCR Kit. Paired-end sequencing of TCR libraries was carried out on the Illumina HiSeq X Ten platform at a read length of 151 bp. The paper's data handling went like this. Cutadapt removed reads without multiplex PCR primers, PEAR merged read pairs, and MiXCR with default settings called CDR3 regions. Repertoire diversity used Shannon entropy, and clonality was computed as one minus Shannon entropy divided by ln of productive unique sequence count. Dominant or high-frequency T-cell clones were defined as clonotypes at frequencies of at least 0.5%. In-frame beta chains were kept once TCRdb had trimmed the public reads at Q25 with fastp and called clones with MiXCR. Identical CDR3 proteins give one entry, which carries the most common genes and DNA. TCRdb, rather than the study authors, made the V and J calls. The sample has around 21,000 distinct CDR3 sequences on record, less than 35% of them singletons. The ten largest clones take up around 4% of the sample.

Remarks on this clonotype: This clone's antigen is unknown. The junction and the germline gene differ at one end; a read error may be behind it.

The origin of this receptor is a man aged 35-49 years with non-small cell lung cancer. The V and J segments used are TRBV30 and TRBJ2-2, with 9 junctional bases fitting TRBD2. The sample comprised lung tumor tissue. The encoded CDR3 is CAWASGMNTVELFF. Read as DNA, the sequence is TGTGCCTGGGCTAGCGGGATGAACACCGTGGAGCTGTTTTTT. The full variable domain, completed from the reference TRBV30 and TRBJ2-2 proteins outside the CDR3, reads SQTIHQWPATLVQPVGSPLSLECTVEGTSNPNLYWYRQAAGRGLQLLFYSVGIGQISSEVPQNLSASRPQDRQFILSSKKLLLSDSGFYLCAWASGMNTVELFFGEGSRLTVL.